This TCR beta chain emerged from a study of radiotherapy plus CTLA-4 blockade in lung cancer. Overall study findings and caveats: In blood, TCR clones derived from the tumor expanded after radiotherapy plus ipilimumab.

The CDR3 contains 14 residues. Per germline, CDR1 SGHNT and CDR2 YYREEE (reference sequence). V lost 3 bases to trimming and J lost 5 bases; unmatched junction nucleotides: 6. Repertoires were generated with immunoSEQ multiplex PCR, while TCRdb's copy carries only in-frame clones and drops some. Of about 43,000 clones listed, over 60% are singletons. About this clone: The antigen remains undetermined.

The sample consisted of peripheral blood, taken from a patient treated with radiotherapy plus ipilimumab. This sequence was found in a human donor with non-small cell lung cancer who had a partial response to radiotherapy plus ipilimumab. V and J are TRBV5-4 and TRBJ1-2, with TRBD1 matching over 8 bases. The CDR3 sequence is CASSSDREIYGYTF. CDR3 in DNA: TGTGCCAGCAGCTCGGACAGGGAAATTTATGGCTACACCTTC.